Listed below are T cell receptor beta chains from one sample, sequenced in a study of blood T cell repertoires in COVID-19. Libraries were prepared by immunoSEQ multiplex PCR; TCRdb keeps only in-frame clonotypes and omits some of them. The sample lists 100,000 to 150,000 clones, roughly 72% seen once, with more than 5.5% in the top ten. Sequencing input: peripheral blood. These receptors were obtained from a man aged 60-69 years with acute or convalescent COVID-19. CDR3s include the opening cysteine and the closing phenylalanine or tryptophan. A D gene is named only where the DNA matches it firmly.

V: TRBV6-6
D: -
CDR3: CAGGGQLFNYGYTF

V: TRBV7-9
D: -
CDR3: CASSFVVLTASSYEQYF

V: TRBV6-6
D: -
CDR3: CASSRKTGTGANVLTF

V: TRBV11-1
D: -
CDR3: CASSLERVGEYGYTF

V: TRBV24-1
D: TRBD2
CDR3: CATSEQSGRVPSEQFF

V: TRBV19
D: -
CDR3: CASSRLTNYGYTF

V: TRBV9
D: -
CDR3: CASSPTSGETQYF

V: TRBV24-1
D: -
CDR3: CATSDPSQGGETQYF

V: TRBV5-1
D: TRBD1
CDR3: CASTTPGQDMPDF

V: TRBV3-1/TRBV3-2
D: TRBD1
CDR3: CASSVQGGGGYTF

V: TRBV9
D: -
CDR3: CASSVAGGFEAFF

V: TRBV27
D: TRBD1
CDR3: CASSLTGGSYEQYF

V: TRBV4-1
D: TRBD1
CDR3: CASSQGQGNEKLFF

V: TRBV2
D: -
CDR3: CASTRQVNTEAFF

V: TRBV7-7
D: TRBD1
CDR3: CASSLTGTGEYEQYF